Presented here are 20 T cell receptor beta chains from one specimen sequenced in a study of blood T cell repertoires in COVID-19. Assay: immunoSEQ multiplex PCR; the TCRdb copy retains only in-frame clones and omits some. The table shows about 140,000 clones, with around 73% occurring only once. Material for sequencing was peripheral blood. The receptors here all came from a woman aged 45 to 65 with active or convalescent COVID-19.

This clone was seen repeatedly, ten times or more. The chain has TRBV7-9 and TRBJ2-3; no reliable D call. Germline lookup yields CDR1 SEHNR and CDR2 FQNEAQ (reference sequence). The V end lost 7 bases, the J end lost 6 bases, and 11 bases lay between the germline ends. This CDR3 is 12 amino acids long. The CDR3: CASTRIGDTQYF. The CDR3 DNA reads TGTGCCAGCACCAGGATCGGGGATACGCAGTATTTT.

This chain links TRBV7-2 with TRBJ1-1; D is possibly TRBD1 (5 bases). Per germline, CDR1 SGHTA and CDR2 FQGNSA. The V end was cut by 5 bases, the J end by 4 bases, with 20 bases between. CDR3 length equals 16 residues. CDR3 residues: CASSPGQGRASTEAFF. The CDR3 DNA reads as TGTGCCAGCAGCCCTGGGCAGGGCAGGGCGAGCACTGAAGCTTTCTTT. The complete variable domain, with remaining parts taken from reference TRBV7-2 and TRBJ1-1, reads GAGVSQSPSNKVTEKGKDVELRCDPISGHTALYWYRQSLGQGLEFLIYFQGNSAPDKSGLPSDRFSAERTGGSVSTLTIQRTQQEDSAVYLCASSPGQGRASTEAFFGQGTRLTVV.

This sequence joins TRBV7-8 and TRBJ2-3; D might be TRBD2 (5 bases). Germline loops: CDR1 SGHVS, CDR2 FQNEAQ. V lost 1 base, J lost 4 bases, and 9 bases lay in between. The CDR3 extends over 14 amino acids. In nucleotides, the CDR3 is TGTGCCAGCAGCTTAGGGACTGTAGCAGATACGCAGTATTTT. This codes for CASSLGTVADTQYF.

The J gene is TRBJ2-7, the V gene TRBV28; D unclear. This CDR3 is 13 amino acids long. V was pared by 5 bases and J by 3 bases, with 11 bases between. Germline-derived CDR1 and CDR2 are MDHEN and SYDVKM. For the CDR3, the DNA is TGTGCCAGCAGTGACTTTGTTAACTACGAGCAGTACTTC. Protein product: CASSDFVNYEQYF.

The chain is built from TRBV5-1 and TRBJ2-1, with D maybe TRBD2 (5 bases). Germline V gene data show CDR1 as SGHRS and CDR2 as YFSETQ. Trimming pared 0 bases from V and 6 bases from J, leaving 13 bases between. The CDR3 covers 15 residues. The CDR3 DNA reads TGCGCCAGCAGCTTGGGAGGGCCTCTAAGCAATGAGCAGTTCTTC. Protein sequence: CASSLGGPLSNEQFF. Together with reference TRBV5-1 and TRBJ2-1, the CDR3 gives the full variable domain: KAGVTQTPRYLIKTRGQQVTLSCSPISGHRSVSWYQQTPGQGLQFLFEYFSETQRNKGNFPGRFSGRQFSNSRSEMNVSTLELGDSALYLCASSLGGPLSNEQFFGPGTRLTVL.

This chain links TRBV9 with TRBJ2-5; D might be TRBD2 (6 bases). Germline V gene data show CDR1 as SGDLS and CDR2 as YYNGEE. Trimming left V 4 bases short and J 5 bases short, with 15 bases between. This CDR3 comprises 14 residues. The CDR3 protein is CASSLQLASETQYF. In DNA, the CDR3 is TGTGCCAGCAGCCTCCAACTAGCCTCGGAGACCCAGTACTTC.

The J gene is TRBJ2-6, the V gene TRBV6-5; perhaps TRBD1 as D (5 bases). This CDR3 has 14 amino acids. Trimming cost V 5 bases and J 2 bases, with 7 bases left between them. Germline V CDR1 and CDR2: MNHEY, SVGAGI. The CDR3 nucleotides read TGTGCCAGCAGTAGCAGGGCTGGGGCCAACGTCCTGACTTTC. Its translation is CASSSRAGANVLTF.

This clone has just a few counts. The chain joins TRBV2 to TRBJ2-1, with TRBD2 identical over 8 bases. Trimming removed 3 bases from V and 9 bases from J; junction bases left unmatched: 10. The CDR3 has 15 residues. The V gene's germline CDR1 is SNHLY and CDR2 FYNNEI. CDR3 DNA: TGTGCCAGCAGTGAGGGCCTAGCGGGCCTTCGTGAGCAGTTCTTC. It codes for CASSEGLAGLREQFF.

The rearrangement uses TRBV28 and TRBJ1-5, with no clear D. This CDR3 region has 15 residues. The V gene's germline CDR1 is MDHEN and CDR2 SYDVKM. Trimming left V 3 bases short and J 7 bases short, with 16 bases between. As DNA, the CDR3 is TGTGCCAGCAGTTTGAAGGCCCCGGGCGGGCAGCCCCAGCATTTT. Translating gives CASSLKAPGGQPQHF.

This CDR3 reads CASSGASGSLGETQYF. The CDR3 DNA is TGTGCCAGCAGTGGAGCTAGCGGGAGTTTAGGAGAGACCCAGTACTTC. The chain has TRBV2 and TRBJ2-5, with 10 bases aligning to TRBD2. CDR1 SNHLY and CDR2 FYNNEI come from the germline V gene. Trimming took 4 bases from V and 4 from J; bases not matched to a gene: 9. The CDR3 spans 16 residues. The full variable domain, completed using reference TRBV2 and TRBJ2-5, is EPEVTQTPSHQVTQMGQEVILRCVPISNHLYFYWYRQILGQKVEFLVSFYNNEISEKSEIFDDQFSVERPDGSNFTLKIRSTKLEDSAMYFCASSGASGSLGETQYFGPGTRLLVL.

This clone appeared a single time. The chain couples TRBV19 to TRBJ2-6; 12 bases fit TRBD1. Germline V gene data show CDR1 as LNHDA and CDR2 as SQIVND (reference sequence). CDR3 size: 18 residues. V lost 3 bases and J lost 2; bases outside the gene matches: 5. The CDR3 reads CASSIGGTGGPGANVLTF. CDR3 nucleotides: TGTGCCAGTAGTATTGGGGGGACAGGGGGCCCTGGGGCCAACGTCCTGACTTTC. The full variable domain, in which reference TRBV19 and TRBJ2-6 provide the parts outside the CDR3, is DGGITQSPKYLFRKEGQNVTLSCEQNLNHDAMYWYRQDPGQGLRLIYYSQIVNDFQKGDIAEGYSVSREKKESFPLTVTSAQKNPTAFYLCASSIGGTGGPGANVLTFGAGSRLTVL.

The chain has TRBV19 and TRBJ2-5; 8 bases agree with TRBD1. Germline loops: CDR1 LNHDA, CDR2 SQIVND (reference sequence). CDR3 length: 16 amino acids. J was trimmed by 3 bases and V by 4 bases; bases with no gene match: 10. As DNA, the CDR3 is TGTGCCAGTAGTAGTAGGACAGGGAATGTGAAAGAGACCCAGTACTTC. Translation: CASSSRTGNVKETQYF. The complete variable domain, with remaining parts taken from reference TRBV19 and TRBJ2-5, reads DGGITQSPKYLFRKEGQNVTLSCEQNLNHDAMYWYRQDPGQGLRLIYYSQIVNDFQKGDIAEGYSVSREKKESFPLTVTSAQKNPTAFYLCASSSRTGNVKETQYFGPGTRLLVL.

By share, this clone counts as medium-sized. The CDR3 region is CASSRDRGKTQYF. The DNA for the CDR3 is TGTGCCAGCAGTCGGGACAGGGGCAAGACCCAGTACTTC. The gene calls are TRBV27 and TRBJ2-5; 10 positions match TRBD1. The CDR3 loop spans 13 amino acids. The germline CDR1 and CDR2 sequences are MNHEY and SMNVEV (reference sequence). V shed 5 bases and J 6 bases; nucleotides not matched to a gene: 3.

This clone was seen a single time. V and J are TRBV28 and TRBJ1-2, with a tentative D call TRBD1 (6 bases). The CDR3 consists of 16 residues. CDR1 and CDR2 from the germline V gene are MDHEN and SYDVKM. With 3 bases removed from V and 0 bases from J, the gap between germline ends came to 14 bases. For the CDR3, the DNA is TGTGCCAGCAGTTTTGGGGGCGCCCGGGCTAACTATGGCTACACCTTC. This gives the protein CASSFGGARANYGYTF.

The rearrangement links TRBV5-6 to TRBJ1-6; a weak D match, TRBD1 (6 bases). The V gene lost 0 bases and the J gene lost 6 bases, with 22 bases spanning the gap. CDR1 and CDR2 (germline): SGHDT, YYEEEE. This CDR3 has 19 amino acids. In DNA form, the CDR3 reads TGTGCCAGCAGCTTGGAGGGGGGGATGGGCCCAGACCCTAATTCACCCCTCCACTTT. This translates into CASSLEGGMGPDPNSPLHF.

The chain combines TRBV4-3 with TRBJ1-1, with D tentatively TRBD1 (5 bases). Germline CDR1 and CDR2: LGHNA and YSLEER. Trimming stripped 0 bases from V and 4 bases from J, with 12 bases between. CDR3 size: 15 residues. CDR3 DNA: TGCGCCAGCAGCCAAGACGCGGGGGGGAGCACTGAAGCTTTCTTT. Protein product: CASSQDAGGSTEAFF.

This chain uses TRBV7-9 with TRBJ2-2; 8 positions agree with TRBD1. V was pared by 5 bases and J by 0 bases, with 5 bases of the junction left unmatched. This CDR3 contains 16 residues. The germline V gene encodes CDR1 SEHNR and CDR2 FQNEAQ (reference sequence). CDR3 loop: CASSAGQGTNTGELFF. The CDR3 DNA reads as TGTGCCAGCAGCGCCGGACAGGGAACGAACACCGGGGAGCTGTTTTTT.

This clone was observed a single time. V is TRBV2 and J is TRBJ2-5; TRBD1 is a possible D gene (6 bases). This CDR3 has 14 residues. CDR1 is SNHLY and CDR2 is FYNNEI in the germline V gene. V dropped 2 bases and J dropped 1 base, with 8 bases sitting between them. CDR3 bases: TGTGCCAGCAGTGAAAGGACAGCCCAAGAGACCCAGTACTTC. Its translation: CASSERTAQETQYF.

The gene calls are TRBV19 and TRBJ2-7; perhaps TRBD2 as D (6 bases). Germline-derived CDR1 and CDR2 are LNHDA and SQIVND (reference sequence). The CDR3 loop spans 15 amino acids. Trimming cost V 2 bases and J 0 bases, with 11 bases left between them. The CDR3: CASSIRGRSSYEQYF. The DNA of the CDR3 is TGTGCCAGTAGTATACGGGGGAGAAGCTCCTACGAGCAGTACTTC.

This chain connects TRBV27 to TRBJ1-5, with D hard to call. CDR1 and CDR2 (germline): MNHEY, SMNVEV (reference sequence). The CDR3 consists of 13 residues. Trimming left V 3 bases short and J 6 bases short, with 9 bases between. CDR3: CASSLRVGQPQHF. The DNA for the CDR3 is TGTGCCAGCAGTTTGAGGGTCGGTCAGCCCCAGCATTTT.